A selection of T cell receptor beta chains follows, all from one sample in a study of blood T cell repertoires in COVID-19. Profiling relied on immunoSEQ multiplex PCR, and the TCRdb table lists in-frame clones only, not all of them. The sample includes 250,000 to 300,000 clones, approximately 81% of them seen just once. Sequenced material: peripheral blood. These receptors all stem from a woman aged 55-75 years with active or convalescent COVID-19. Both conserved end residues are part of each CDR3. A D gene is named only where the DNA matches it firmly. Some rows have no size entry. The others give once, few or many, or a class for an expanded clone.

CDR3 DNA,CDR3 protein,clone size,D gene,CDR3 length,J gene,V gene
TGTGCCACCGGAGCCGGGACAGGGGGATCTTACGAGCAGTACTTC,CATGAGTGGSYEQYF,NA,TRBD1,15,TRBJ2-7,TRBV10-3
TGCAGCGTTTTACAGGGCCGGGGTTCACCCCTCCACTTT,CSVLQGRGSPLHF,NA,NA,13,TRBJ1-6,TRBV29-1
TGTGCCAGCTCACCACAGCGGGGGCCCCAAGAGACCCAGTACTTC,CASSPQRGPQETQYF,once,TRBD2,15,TRBJ2-5,TRBV18
TGTGCCAGCAGCCCTGACAGGGGACGCGGCTACACCTTC,CASSPDRGRGYTF,once,TRBD1,13,TRBJ1-2,TRBV4-2
TGTGCCAGCAGCGTAGGTGTAAACAATGAGCAGTTCTTC,CASSVGVNNEQFF,NA,NA,13,TRBJ2-1,TRBV9
TGTGCCAGCAGCTCCGCAGGCCAGACCTCCTACGAGCAGTACTTC,CASSSAGQTSYEQYF,NA,NA,15,TRBJ2-7,TRBV7-3
TGTGCCAGCAGTTACTCGAAAGGGGCTGGGACTGAAGCTTTCTTT,CASSYSKGAGTEAFF,NA,NA,15,TRBJ1-1,TRBV6-5
TGTGCCTGGACGAGGGGGGGTGGCTACACCTTC,CAWTRGGGYTF,NA,NA,11,TRBJ1-2,TRBV30
TGTGCCAGCAGCTTAGTGTCGGGGGGGCAGGAGACCCAGTACTTC,CASSLVSGGQETQYF,NA,TRBD2,15,TRBJ2-5,TRBV7-2
TGCAGCGCCAGACACCTCTATGGCTACACCTTC,CSARHLYGYTF,few,NA,11,TRBJ1-2,TRBV29-1
TGTGCCAGCAGCTTGAAACAGGGTGCTGGAGGCTACACCTTC,CASSLKQGAGGYTF,NA,NA,14,TRBJ1-2,TRBV5-6
TGTGCCAGCAGCCTGTTTAGTCGCTCTGGAAACACCATATATTTT,CASSLFSRSGNTIYF,NA,NA,15,TRBJ1-3,TRBV3-1/TRBV3-2
TGCGCCAGCAGCGTTACTACAGGGGACGTCTATGGCTACACCTTC,CASSVTTGDVYGYTF,NA,TRBD1,15,TRBJ1-2,TRBV5-1
TGTGCCAGCAGCCAAGCCGACAGGGCGGGTTCGAATGGCTACACCTTC,CASSQADRAGSNGYTF,NA,TRBD1,16,TRBJ1-2,TRBV3-1/TRBV3-2
TGTGCCAGCAGTTATCTTGGGACAGGGGGGAACACTGAAGCTTTCTTT,CASSYLGTGGNTEAFF,NA,TRBD1,16,TRBJ1-1,TRBV6-2/TRBV6-3
TGTGCCAGCAGGGAGGGGGCACCGCCGAGGGATGGCTACACCTTC,CASREGAPPRDGYTF,NA,TRBD1,15,TRBJ1-2,TRBV6-5
TGTGCCAGTAGTATTACAGGGGAGCGCAATCAGCCCCAGCATTTT,CASSITGERNQPQHF,NA,TRBD1,15,TRBJ1-5,TRBV19
TGTGCCAGCAGCCTCGGGACAGGGGGCTCCTATAATTCACCCCTCCACTTT,CASSLGTGGSYNSPLHF,once,TRBD1,17,TRBJ1-6,TRBV5-6
TGTGCCAGCAGCTTGGGCCAAGCGGGTTCACCCCTCCACTTT,CASSLGQAGSPLHF,NA,NA,14,TRBJ1-6,TRBV11-3
TGTGCCAGCAGTTACGGCCAGGGTGTGGGCACCGGGGAGCTGTTTTTT,CASSYGQGVGTGELFF,few,NA,16,TRBJ2-2,TRBV6-5